A selection of T cell receptor beta chains follows, all from one sample in a study of response to subunit inactivated influenza vaccine. TCRdb re-called the RT-PCR reads through MiXCR, storing one row per CDR3 protein. The sample contains roughly 700,000 distinct CDR3 sequences, about 15% of which appear only once. The input for sequencing was PBMCs from blood, taken around 15 days before vaccination. Receptors were obtained from a man between 45 and 60 years old who received an inactivated influenza vaccine. Both conserved end residues are part of each CDR3. A D gene is named only where the DNA matches it firmly. The listing skips clone size in some rows; elsewhere it reads once, few, many or a size class.

clone_size,v_call,j_call,cdr3_length,d_call,cdr3_aa,cdr3_nt
few,TRBV20-1,TRBJ1-5,12,NA,CSARKTHQPQHF,TGCAGTGCTAGAAAGACTCATCAGCCCCAGCATTTT
few,TRBV6-2/TRBV6-3,TRBJ2-3,16,TRBD2,CASSYFGLAGPDTQYF,TGTGCCAGCAGTTACTTCGGACTAGCGGGGCCGGATACGCAGTATTTT
few,TRBV2,TRBJ2-1,15,NA,CASSARPGGYNEQFF,TGTGCCAGCAGTGCCCGGCCGGGTGGGTACAATGAGCAGTTCTTC
NA,TRBV27,TRBJ2-3,14,TRBD2,CASTLAGGTDTQYF,TGTGCCAGCACCTTGGCGGGGGGCACAGATACGCAGTATTTT
NA,TRBV15,TRBJ2-2,22,NA,CANKAPRYPVRVGYPLTGELFF,TGTGCCAACAAGGCCCCACGTTACCCGGTCCGAGTGGGGTACCCTCTCACCGGGGAGCTGTTTTTT
many,TRBV4-2,TRBJ2-2,14,TRBD2,CASGKRGVSGELFF,TGTGCCAGCGGCAAGCGGGGGGTGTCCGGGGAGCTGTTTTTT
NA,TRBV12-3/TRBV12-4,TRBJ2-7,14,NA,CASRRNSVPYEQYF,TGTGCCAGCAGGCGTAATAGCGTACCCTACGAGCAGTACTTC
NA,TRBV7-9,TRBJ2-3,14,NA,CASRTGGGTDTQYF,TGTGCCAGCAGGACGGGTGGAGGCACAGATACGCAGTATTTT
NA,TRBV19,TRBJ1-6,14,TRBD1,CASSRDRVRSPLHF,TGTGCCAGTAGTCGGGACAGGGTGCGTTCACCCCTCCACTTT
few,TRBV7-2,TRBJ1-6,16,TRBD1,CASSLVDRVYNSPLHF,TGTGCCAGCAGCTTAGTTGACAGGGTTTATAATTCACCCCTCCACTTT